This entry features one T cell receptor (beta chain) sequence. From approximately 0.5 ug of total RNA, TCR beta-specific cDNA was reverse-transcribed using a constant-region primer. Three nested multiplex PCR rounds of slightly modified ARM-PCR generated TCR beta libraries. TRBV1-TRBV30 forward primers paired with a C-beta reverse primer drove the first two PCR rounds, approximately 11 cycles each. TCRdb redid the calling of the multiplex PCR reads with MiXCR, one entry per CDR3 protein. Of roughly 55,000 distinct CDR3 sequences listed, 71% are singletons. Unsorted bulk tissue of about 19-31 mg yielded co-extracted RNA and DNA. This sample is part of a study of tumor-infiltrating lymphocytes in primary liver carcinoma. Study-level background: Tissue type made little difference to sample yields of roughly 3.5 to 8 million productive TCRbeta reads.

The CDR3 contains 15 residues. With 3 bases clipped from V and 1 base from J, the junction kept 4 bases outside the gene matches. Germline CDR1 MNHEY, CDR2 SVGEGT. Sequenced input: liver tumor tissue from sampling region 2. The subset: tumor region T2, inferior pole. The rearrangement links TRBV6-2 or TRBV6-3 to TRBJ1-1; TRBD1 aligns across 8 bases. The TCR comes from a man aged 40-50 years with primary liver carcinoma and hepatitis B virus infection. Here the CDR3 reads CASSYGQGKNTEAFF. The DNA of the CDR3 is TGTGCCAGCAGTTATGGACAGGGAAAGAACACTGAAGCTTTCTTT.